Listed below are T cell receptor beta chains from one sample, sequenced in a study of identical twins. MiXCR, run by TCRdb on the 5' RACE reads, gives a single entry per CDR3 protein. The sample includes a few hundred thousand distinct CDR3 sequences, 8% to 11% seen only once; the top ten take roughly 10%. The sequenced sample consisted of memory T cells sorted from blood. These TCRs come from a man over 45 in good health. The CDR3 runs from the conserved cysteine through the conserved F or W. A D gene is named only where the DNA matches it firmly. Rows give clone size only sometimes, using once, few, many, or a class for an expanded clone.

TRBD2	TRBV7-2	TRBJ2-3	-	TGTGCCAGCAGCTCAGGACTAGCTTCAGATACGCAGTATTTT	CASSSGLASDTQYF
-	TRBV2	TRBJ1-4	-	TGTGCCAGCAGTGGGCCGACAGGCGAAAAACTGTTTTTT	CASSGPTGEKLFF
-	TRBV12-2	TRBJ2-1	-	TGTGCCCCCCCGGCTGGGCTTTATAGCTCCTACAATGAGCAGTTCTTC	CAPPAGLYSSYNEQFF
-	TRBV5-5	TRBJ2-2	-	TGTGCCAGCAGCTTGATGGGTCAAAGGGCCCCGAACACCGGGGAGCTGTTTTTT	CASSLMGQRAPNTGELFF
-	TRBV7-9	TRBJ1-5	few	TGTGCCAGCAGCTTAGGAGGGATCAATCAGCCCCAGCATTTT	CASSLGGINQPQHF
-	TRBV5-8	TRBJ2-3	many	TGTGCCAGCAGCCACCGACAGTATGGCGCAGATACGCAGTATTTT	CASSHRQYGADTQYF
-	TRBV19	TRBJ2-5	many	TGTGCCAGTAGTACTCGGAGCCTCGGGGAGACCCAGTACTTC	CASSTRSLGETQYF
TRBD1	TRBV7-9	TRBJ2-7	-	TGTGCCAGCAGCCATTACGGGACAGGGGGAGTCTACGAGCAGTACTTC	CASSHYGTGGVYEQYF
TRBD2	TRBV10-3	TRBJ2-3	-	TGTGCCATCAGTGGGACTAGCGGGAGTCCAGATACGCAGTATTTT	CAISGTSGSPDTQYF
-	TRBV28	TRBJ2-7	many	TGTGCCAGCAGTTTATGGCAGGACAACTCCTACGAGCAGTACTTC	CASSLWQDNSYEQYF
-	TRBV29-1	TRBJ1-2	many	TGCAGCGTTGAGAGTGGCAGCGTGGGTGGCTACACCTTC	CSVESGSVGGYTF
-	TRBV5-1	TRBJ1-2	many	TGCGCCAGCAGCTTGGGAGGAGGAGGGGAGTATGGCTACACCTTC	CASSLGGGGEYGYTF
TRBD1	TRBV10-3	TRBJ1-2	many	TGTGCCATCAGTGAGCACCGGGACAGAGCTAACTATGGCTACACCTTC	CAISEHRDRANYGYTF
TRBD2	TRBV13	TRBJ2-1	few	TGTGCCAGCAGCCGGAGGACTAGCGAGTACAATGAGCAGTTCTTC	CASSRRTSEYNEQFF
-	TRBV20-1	TRBJ2-2	-	TGCAGTGCTAGAGATCTCCGCGGGGAGCTGTTTTTT	CSARDLRGELFF
-	TRBV7-2	TRBJ2-2	-	TGTGCCAGCAGCCGATCCCCCGCGGGCGGGGAGCTGTTTTTT	CASSRSPAGGELFF
-	TRBV21-1	TRBJ2-6	many	TGTGCCAGCAGCAATTTAAGGTCTGGGGCCAACGTCCTGACTTTC	CASSNLRSGANVLTF
-	TRBV12-3/TRBV12-4	TRBJ1-4	many	TGTGCCAGCAGTTTACATGGGGCGAATGAAAAACTGTTTTTT	CASSLHGANEKLFF
-	TRBV20-1	TRBJ2-5	-	TGCAGTGCTAGAGATTTAACAGCACAAGAGACCCAGTACTTC	CSARDLTAQETQYF
-	TRBV5-5	TRBJ2-7	-	TGTGCCAGCAGCTTGGGACGGATTCCCCCCTACGAGCAGTACTTC	CASSLGRIPPYEQYF
-	TRBV4-3	TRBJ2-1	few	TGCGCCAGCAGCCAAGATTCGTGGGGTGAGCAGTTCTTC	CASSQDSWGEQFF
-	TRBV7-2	TRBJ1-2	few	TGTGCCAGCAGCAACCCGACAGTTTATGGCTACACCTTC	CASSNPTVYGYTF
-	TRBV20-1	TRBJ1-2	many	TGCAGTGCTAGAGACACCTTCTATGGCTACACCTTC	CSARDTFYGYTF
TRBD2	TRBV3-1	TRBJ2-7	-	TGTGCCAGCAGCCAAGTCACTAGCGGCCACGAGCAGTACTTC	CASSQVTSGHEQYF